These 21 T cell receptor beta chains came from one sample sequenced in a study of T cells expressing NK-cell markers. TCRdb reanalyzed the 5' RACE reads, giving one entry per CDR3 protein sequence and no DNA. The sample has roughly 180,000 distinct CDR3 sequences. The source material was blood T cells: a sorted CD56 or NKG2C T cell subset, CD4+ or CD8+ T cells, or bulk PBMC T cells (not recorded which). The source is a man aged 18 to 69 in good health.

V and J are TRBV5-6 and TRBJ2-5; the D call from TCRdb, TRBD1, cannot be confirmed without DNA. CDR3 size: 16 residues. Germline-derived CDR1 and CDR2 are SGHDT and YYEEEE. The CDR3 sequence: CASSLSRAGYQETQYF.

CDR3 protein: CATSREALRAGELFF. The rearrangement links TRBV15 to TRBJ2-2; TCRdb picks TRBD2, but there is no DNA to check that call. The CDR3 is 15 residues long. Germline V CDR1 and CDR2: LNHNV, YYDKDF (reference sequence).

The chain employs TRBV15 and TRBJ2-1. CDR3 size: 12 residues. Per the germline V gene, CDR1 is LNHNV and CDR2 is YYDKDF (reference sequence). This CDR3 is CATSREADEQFF.

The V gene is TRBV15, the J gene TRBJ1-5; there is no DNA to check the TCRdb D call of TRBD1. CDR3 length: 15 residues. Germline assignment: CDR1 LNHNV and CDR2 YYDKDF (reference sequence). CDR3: CATSPRGQGNQPQHF.

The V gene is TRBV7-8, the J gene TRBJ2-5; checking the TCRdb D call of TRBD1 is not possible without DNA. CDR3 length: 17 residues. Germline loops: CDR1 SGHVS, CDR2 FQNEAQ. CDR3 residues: CASSSPRTGSWIGTQYF.

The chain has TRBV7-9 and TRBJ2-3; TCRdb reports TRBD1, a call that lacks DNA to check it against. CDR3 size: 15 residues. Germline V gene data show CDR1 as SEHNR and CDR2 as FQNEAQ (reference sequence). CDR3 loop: CASSWRQGSTDTQYF.

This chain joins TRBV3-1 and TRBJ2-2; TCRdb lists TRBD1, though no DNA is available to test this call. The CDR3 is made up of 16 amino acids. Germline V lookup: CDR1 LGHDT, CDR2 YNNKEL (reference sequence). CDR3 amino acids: CASSQPDRGLTGELFF.

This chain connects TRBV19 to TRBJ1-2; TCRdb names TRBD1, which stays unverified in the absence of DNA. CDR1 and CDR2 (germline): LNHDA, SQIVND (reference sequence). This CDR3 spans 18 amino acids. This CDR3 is CASSIPGDTLRKFYGYTF.

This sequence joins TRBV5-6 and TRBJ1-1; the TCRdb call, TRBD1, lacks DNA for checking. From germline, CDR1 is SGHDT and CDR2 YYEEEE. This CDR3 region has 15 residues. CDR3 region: CASSAAGGRRTEAFF.

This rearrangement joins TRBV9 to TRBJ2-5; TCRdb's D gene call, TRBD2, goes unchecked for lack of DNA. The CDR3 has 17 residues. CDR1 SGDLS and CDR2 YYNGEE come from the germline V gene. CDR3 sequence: CASSVPPEGEEGETQYF.

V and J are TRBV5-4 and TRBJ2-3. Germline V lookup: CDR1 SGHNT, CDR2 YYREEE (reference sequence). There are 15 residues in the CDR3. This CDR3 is CASSESRTITDTQYF. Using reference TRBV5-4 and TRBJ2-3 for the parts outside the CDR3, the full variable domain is ETGVTQSPTHLIKTRGQQVTLRCSSQSGHNTVSWYQQALGQGPQFIFQYYREEENGRGNFPPRFSGLQFPNYSSELNVNALELDDSALYLCASSESRTITDTQYFGPGTRLTVL.

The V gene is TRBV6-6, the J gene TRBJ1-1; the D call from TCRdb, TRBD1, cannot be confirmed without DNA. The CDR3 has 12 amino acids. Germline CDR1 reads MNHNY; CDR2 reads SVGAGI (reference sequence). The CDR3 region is CASSSEGQEAFF.

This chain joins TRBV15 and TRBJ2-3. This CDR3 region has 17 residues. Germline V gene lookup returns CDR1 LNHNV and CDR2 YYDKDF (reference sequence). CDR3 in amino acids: CATSRRLAGGGTDTQYF. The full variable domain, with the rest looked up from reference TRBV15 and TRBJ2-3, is DAMVIQNPRYQVTQFGKPVTLSCSQTLNHNVMYWYQQKSSQAPKLLFHYYDKDFNNEADTPDNFQSRRPNTSFCFLDIRSPGLGDTAMYLCATSRRLAGGGTDTQYFGPGTRLTVL.

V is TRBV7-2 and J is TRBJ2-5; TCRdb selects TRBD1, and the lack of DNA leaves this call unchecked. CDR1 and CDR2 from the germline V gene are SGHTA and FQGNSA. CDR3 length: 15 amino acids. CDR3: CASSLVPRGSETQYF.

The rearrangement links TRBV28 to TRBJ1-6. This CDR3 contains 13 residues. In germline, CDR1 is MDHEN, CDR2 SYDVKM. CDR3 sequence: CASALSGGSPLHF.

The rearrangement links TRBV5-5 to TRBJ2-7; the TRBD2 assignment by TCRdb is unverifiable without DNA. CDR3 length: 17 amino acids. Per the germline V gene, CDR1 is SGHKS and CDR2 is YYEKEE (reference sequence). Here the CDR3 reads CASSPHPRQSYSYEQYF. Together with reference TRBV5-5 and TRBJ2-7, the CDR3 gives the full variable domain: DAGVTQSPTHLIKTRGQQVTLRCSPISGHKSVSWYQQVLGQGPQFIFQYYEKEERGRGNFPDRFSARQFPNYSSELNVNALLLGDSALYLCASSPHPRQSYSYEQYFGPGTRLTVT.

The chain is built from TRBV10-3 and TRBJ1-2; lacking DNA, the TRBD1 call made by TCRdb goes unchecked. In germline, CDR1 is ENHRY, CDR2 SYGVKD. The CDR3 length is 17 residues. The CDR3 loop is CAILSWDRDYSVYGYTF.

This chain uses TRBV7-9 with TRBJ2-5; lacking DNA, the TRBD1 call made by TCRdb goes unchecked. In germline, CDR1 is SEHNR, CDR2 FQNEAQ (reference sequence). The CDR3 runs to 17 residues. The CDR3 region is CASSGTPVGTGGKTQYF.

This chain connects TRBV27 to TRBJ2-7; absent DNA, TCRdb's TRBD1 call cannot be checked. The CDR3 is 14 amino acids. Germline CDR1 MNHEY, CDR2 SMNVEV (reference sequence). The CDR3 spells CASKRQFSSYEQYF.

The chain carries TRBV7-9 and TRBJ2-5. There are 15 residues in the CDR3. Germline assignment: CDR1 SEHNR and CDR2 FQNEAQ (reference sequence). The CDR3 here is CASSLVGSDQETQYF.

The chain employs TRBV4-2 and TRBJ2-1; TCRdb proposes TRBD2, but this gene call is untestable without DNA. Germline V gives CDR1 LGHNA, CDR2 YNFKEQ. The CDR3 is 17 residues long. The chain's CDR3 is CASSQDTSGGNYNEQFF.